The next 26 T cell receptor beta chains were all read from a single sample in a study of T cell responses to AZD1222 COVID-19 vaccine. Data came from immunoSEQ multiplex PCR; TCRdb stores just in-frame clones and leaves some out. The repertoire holds around 110,000 clones, with about 90% as singletons. The sample in question was peripheral blood, obtained on day 0 of AZD1222 vaccination. These receptors all stem from an adult in good health.

The chain uses TRBV11-2 and TRBJ1-2, with no clear D. The CDR3 runs to 13 residues. V was cut by 6 bases and J by 2 bases, with 10 bases left in between. Looked up from germline, CDR1 is SGHAT and CDR2 is FQNNGV. The DNA for the CDR3 is TGTGCCAGCAGTCCGCCGGGGAACTATGGCTACACCTTC. Its protein product is CASSPPGNYGYTF.

J is TRBJ1-5 and V is TRBV20-1; D is unclear. The CDR3 is 15 amino acids. V was cut by 3 bases and J by 3 bases, with 15 bases left in between. In germline, CDR1 is DFQATT, CDR2 SNEGSKA (reference sequence). The CDR3 DNA is TGCAGTGCTAGTCGAGGGAGTTTGACCAATCAGCCCCAGCATTTT. Translating gives CSASRGSLTNQPQHF.

The rearrangement uses TRBV9 and TRBJ2-7, with 11 bases matching TRBD1. V shed 3 bases, J shed 4 bases, and the junction held 9 bases outside the gene matches. CDR3 size: 16 residues. Looked up from germline, CDR1 is SGDLS and CDR2 is YYNGEE. This chain's CDR3 is CASSADWTGGLYEQYF. CDR3 nucleotides: TGTGCCAGCAGCGCAGACTGGACAGGGGGCTTATACGAGCAGTACTTC.

The chain is built from TRBV19 and TRBJ2-4; D is perhaps TRBD2 (5 bases). The CDR3 is 17 amino acids. Per germline, CDR1 LNHDA and CDR2 SQIVND (reference sequence). V was clipped by 2 bases and J by 0 bases, with 14 bases between them. CDR3 residues: CASSISASIAAKNIQYF. Here the CDR3 DNA reads TGTGCCAGTAGTATATCGGCTAGCATAGCAGCCAAAAACATTCAGTACTTC.

This chain joins TRBV19 and TRBJ1-2; D ambiguous. V lost 2 bases and J lost 3, with 13 bases in between. The germline gives CDR1 LNHDA, CDR2 SQIVND (reference sequence). This CDR3 is 15 amino acids long. The CDR3 DNA reads TGTGCCAGTAGTATAAATAAGGGTTCAGACTATGGCTACACCTTC. This gives the protein CASSINKGSDYGYTF.

The chain joins TRBV23-1 to TRBJ1-5; 9 nucleotides match TRBD1. TRBV23-1 is treated as an ORF (open reading frame) with a function not yet certain. J gave up 0 bases and V 4 bases, and 10 bases lay outside the gene matches. CDR3 length: 18 amino acids. The CDR3 coding sequence is TGCGCCAGCAGTCTCCACCGGGACAGGGTTCATAGCAATCAGCCCCAGCATTTT. As protein: CASSLHRDRVHSNQPQHF.

The rearrangement joins TRBV5-1 to TRBJ2-3; D possibly corresponds to TRBD2 (5 bases). CDR1 and CDR2 (germline): SGHRS, YFSETQ. The CDR3 is made up of 16 amino acids. Trimming cost V 4 bases and J 4 bases, with 19 bases left between them. This chain's CDR3 is CASSTAGPYFPDTQYF. In nucleotides, the CDR3 is TGCGCCAGCAGCACCGCGGGCCCCTATTTCCCAGATACGCAGTATTTT.

The V call is TRBV21-1, the J call TRBJ2-5; TRBD2, the table's D call, was not compared with the DNA. TRBV21-1 is a known pseudogene. The CDR3 runs 18 residues. The CDR3 reads CASSKALLVRGCKETQYF. The CDR3 DNA reads TGTGCCAGCAGCAAAGCGCTTTTGGTGCGGGGCTGCAAAGAGACCCAGTACTTC.

The rearrangement joins TRBV2 to TRBJ2-3; either TRBD1 or TRBD2 may supply D (5 bases each). V lost 2 bases to trimming and J lost 2 bases, with 11 bases between them. Germline CDR1 reads SNHLY; CDR2 reads FYNNEI. The CDR3 is 15 amino acids. CDR3 in DNA: TGTGCCAGCAGTGAAACGGGACGGCCCACAGATACGCAGTATTTT. Amino acid sequence: CASSETGRPTDTQYF.

The chain couples TRBV15 to TRBJ2-3; 8 bases map to TRBD2. The J segment lost 2 bases and the V segment lost 5 bases, leaving 6 bases of the junction unmatched. CDR1 is LNHNV, CDR2 YYDKDF, per germline (reference sequence). This CDR3 comprises 15 residues. The chain's CDR3 is CATSDWTSLTDTQYF. In DNA form, the CDR3 reads TGTGCCACCAGCGACTGGACTAGCCTCACAGATACGCAGTATTTT.

About this clone: In the same sample, other DNA sequences code for this CDR3. CDR3 amino acids: CASSLGQGSYNEQFF. CDR3 DNA sequence: TGTGCCAGCAGCTTGGGGCAGGGGTCCTACAATGAGCAGTTCTTC. This chain uses TRBV11-2 with TRBJ2-1; weak D call: TRBD1 (6 bases). With 3 bases removed from V and 1 base from J, the gap between germline ends came to 10 bases. The CDR3 has 15 amino acids. The germline CDR1 and CDR2 sequences are SGHAT and FQNNGV.

The CDR3 is CASSNYLNTGELFF. Here the CDR3 DNA reads TGTGCCAGCAGCAACTACCTGAACACCGGGGAGCTGTTTTTT. V usage is TRBV11-2 and J usage is TRBJ2-2; D is ambiguous. Looked up from germline, CDR1 is SGHAT and CDR2 is FQNNGV. The length of the CDR3 is 14 residues. V lost 5 bases to trimming and J lost 1 base, with 8 bases between them.

The chain couples TRBV29-1 to TRBJ2-5; TRBD1 matches 9 bases. The length of the CDR3 is 13 residues. Germline V lookup: CDR1 SQVTM, CDR2 ANQGSEA. V lost 4 bases to trimming and J lost 4 bases; unmatched junction nucleotides: 4. CDR3 amino acids: CSVGPTGGETQYF. CDR3 nucleotide sequence: TGCAGCGTTGGCCCGACAGGGGGAGAGACCCAGTACTTC.

The chain combines TRBV28 with TRBJ2-2, with a possible D match to TRBD2 (6 bases). V lost 3 bases and J 7 bases, leaving 12 bases between the germline ends. In germline, CDR1 is MDHEN, CDR2 SYDVKM. The CDR3 has 14 amino acids. The CDR3 region has the DNA TGTGCCAGCAGTTTCGGGGGTCGGTTCGGGGAGCTGTTTTTT. It codes for CASSFGGRFGELFF. Full variable domain (remainder filled in from reference TRBV28 and TRBJ2-2): DVKVTQSSRYLVKRTGEKVFLECVQDMDHENMFWYRQDPGLGLRLIYFSYDVKMKEKGDIPEGYSVSREKKERFSLILESASTNQTSMYLCASSFGGRFGELFFGEGSRLTVL.

The chain combines TRBV5-4 with TRBJ1-2; D is uncertain. Per germline, CDR1 SGHNT and CDR2 YYREEE (reference sequence). This CDR3 contains 13 residues. V was clipped by 3 bases and J by 2 bases, with 8 bases between them. CDR3 in amino acids: CASSSAGNYGYTF. Written as DNA, the CDR3 is TGTGCCAGCAGCTCGGCGGGGAACTATGGCTACACCTTC.

The V and J genes are TRBV3-1 (or the pseudogene TRBV3-2) and TRBJ2-3, with D uncertain. The CDR3 length is 17 residues. Trimming took 4 bases from V and 1 from J, leaving 18 bases between them. Germline CDR1 reads LGHDT; CDR2 reads YNNKEL (reference sequence). For the CDR3, the DNA is TGTGCCAGCAGCCGCAGCTTGCCAGAGATACGCACAGATACGCAGTATTTT. Translating gives CASSRSLPEIRTDTQYF.

V is TRBV10-3 and J is TRBJ1-2; tentative D call: TRBD1 (5 bases). The CDR3 covers 15 residues. Germline V gene data show CDR1 as ENHRY and CDR2 as SYGVKD. Trimming took off 2 bases at V and 4 bases at J, with 14 bases between the two ends. For the CDR3, the DNA is TGTGCCATCAGTGAGGGGGCCCAGCCCTCCTATGGCTACACCTTC. As protein: CAISEGAQPSYGYTF.

The chain is built from TRBV9 and TRBJ1-2; D may be TRBD1 (6 bases). The CDR3 loop spans 13 amino acids. Germline CDR1 SGDLS, CDR2 YYNGEE. Trimming took off 0 bases at V and 11 bases at J, with 14 bases between the two ends. Here the CDR3 DNA reads TGTGCCAGCAGCGTAGTGGCAGGGGCTGGGTACACCTTC. Translation: CASSVVAGAGYTF.

This clone was counted a few times. The chain couples TRBV4-3 to TRBJ2-5; the match to TRBD1 covers 7 bases. Germline V CDR1 and CDR2: LGHNA, YSLEER. After removal of 4 bases from V and 5 bases from J, the junction contained 4 bases not matched to a gene. This CDR3 is built from 13 residues. The CDR3 sequence: CASSLTGVETQYF. CDR3 bases: TGCGCCAGCAGCCTTACAGGGGTGGAGACCCAGTACTTC.

This chain uses TRBV6-5 with TRBJ2-7; tentatively, D is TRBD1 or TRBD2 (6 bases each). The CDR3 totals 13 residues. Per germline, CDR1 MNHEY and CDR2 SVGAGI. The germline V and J ends were trimmed by 6 bases and 3 bases, with 12 bases remaining between them. The CDR3 here is CASSPGGFYEQYF. CDR3 in DNA: TGTGCCAGCAGCCCCGGGGGCTTCTACGAGCAGTACTTC.

This clone was observed a few times. The V and J genes are TRBV9 and TRBJ1-5; no reliable D call. Trimming took 2 bases from V and 4 from J, leaving 7 bases between them. CDR1 SGDLS and CDR2 YYNGEE come from the germline V gene. The CDR3 has 13 amino acids. The CDR3 loop reads CASSVRSNQPQHF. The CDR3, as DNA: TGTGCCAGCAGCGTCCGCAGTAATCAGCCCCAGCATTTT.

The gene calls are TRBV7-9 and TRBJ1-5; 7 nucleotides agree with TRBD1. Germline values: CDR1 SEHNR, CDR2 FQNEAQ (reference sequence). The V and J ends lost 7 bases and 4 bases, in that order; junction bases with no gene match: 4. This CDR3 region has 13 residues. The CDR3 here is CASNGQANQPQHF. DNA for the CDR3: TGTGCCAGCAACGGACAGGCGAATCAGCCCCAGCATTTT. The full variable domain, its missing parts supplied by reference TRBV7-9 and TRBJ1-5, is DTGVSQNPRHKITKRGQNVTFRCDPISEHNRLYWYRQTLGQGPEFLTYFQNEAQLEKSRLLSDRFSAERPKGSFSTLEIQRTEQGDSAMYLCASNGQANQPQHFGDGTRLSIL.

CDR3 protein: CACRRGQGTDTQYF. The CDR3 nucleotides are TGTGCCTGTCGGAGGGGGCAGGGGACAGATACGCAGTATTTT. This sequence joins TRBV2 and TRBJ2-3; D possibly corresponds to TRBD1 (7 bases). Germline CDR1 reads SNHLY; CDR2 reads FYNNEI. The CDR3 has 14 residues. Trimming shortened V by 11 bases and J by 3 bases, and 18 bases separated the two germline ends.

This clone was seen only once. The chain combines TRBV9 with TRBJ2-1, with 8 bases aligning to TRBD2. The CDR3 runs to 15 residues. CDR1 SGDLS and CDR2 YYNGEE come from the germline V gene. The V segment lost 3 bases and the J segment 9 bases; nucleotides outside the gene matches: 11. The CDR3: CASSASGLGGSEQFF. CDR3 DNA: TGTGCCAGCAGCGCCTCGGGACTAGGCGGGAGTGAGCAGTTCTTC. Using reference TRBV9 and TRBJ2-1 for the parts outside the CDR3, the full variable domain is DSGVTQTPKHLITATGQRVTLRCSPRSGDLSVYWYQQSLDQGLQFLIQYYNGEERAKGNILERFSAQQFPDLHSELNLSSLELGDSALYFCASSASGLGGSEQFFGPGTRLTVL.

The rearrangement links TRBV5-1 to TRBJ1-3; 8 bases are shared with TRBD1. Unmatched junction bases numbered 11, after V lost 4 bases and J lost 8 bases. Germline assignment: CDR1 SGHRS and CDR2 YFSETQ. The CDR3 length is 15 residues. Here the CDR3 DNA reads TGCGCCAGCAGCCCCTCGACAGGGGCTGAGTACACCATATATTTT. Amino acids: CASSPSTGAEYTIYF. The full variable domain, completed using reference TRBV5-1 and TRBJ1-3, is KAGVTQTPRYLIKTRGQQVTLSCSPISGHRSVSWYQQTPGQGLQFLFEYFSETQRNKGNFPGRFSGRQFSNSRSEMNVSTLELGDSALYLCASSPSTGAEYTIYFGEGSWLTVV.

The rearrangement links TRBV5-1 to TRBJ2-2, with TRBD1 matching 7 bases. Germline loops: CDR1 SGHRS, CDR2 YFSETQ. Unmatched junction bases numbered 3, after V lost 4 bases and J lost 3 bases. The CDR3 contains 14 residues. Here the CDR3 DNA reads TGCGCCAGCAGCCGGGACAGCTACACCGGGGAGCTGTTTTTT. Translating gives CASSRDSYTGELFF.